The 4 T cell receptor beta chains below were found in one sample sequenced in a study of T cells in Graves' hyperthyroidism and ophthalmopathy. The CDR3 regions of TCR beta were amplified from RNA transcripts. Using the HTBI primer set, a first-round RT-PCR was run on the TCR CDR3. TCRdb re-derived calls from the multiplex PCR reads in MiXCR, one entry per CDR3 protein. The data contain some 400,000 distinct CDR3 sequences, approximately 14% of them singletons. Sequencing used blood. The receptors come from a woman aged 60-75 years with Graves' hyperthyroidism.

The J gene is TRBJ2-7, the V gene TRBV7-9, with D uncertain. The CDR3 consists of 14 residues. The germline V and J ends were trimmed by 2 bases and 0 bases, with 8 bases remaining between them. Germline V gene sequence: CDR1 SEHNR, CDR2 FQNEAQ (reference sequence). DNA for the CDR3: TGTGCCAGCAGCTTACTCGCGACCTCCTACGAGCAGTACTTC. It translates to CASSLLATSYEQYF. The entire variable domain, with the rest obtained from reference TRBV7-9 and TRBJ2-7, is as follows: DTGVSQNPRHKITKRGQNVTFRCDPISEHNRLYWYRQTLGQGPEFLTYFQNEAQLEKSRLLSDRFSAERPKGSFSTLEIQRTEQGDSAMYLCASSLLATSYEQYFGPGTRLTVT.

This clonotype was picked up many times. V gene TRBV27 combines with J gene TRBJ1-2, with 8 bases matching TRBD1. CDR1 is MNHEY and CDR2 is SMNVEV in the germline V gene (reference sequence). V lost 8 bases and J lost 5; bases outside the gene matches: 7. The CDR3 is 13 amino acids. CDR3 sequence reads: CASSRTGSYGYTF. As DNA, the CDR3 is TGTGCCAGCTCCCGGACAGGGTCTTATGGCTACACCTTC.

This clonotype was observed a handful of times. The J gene is TRBJ2-3, the V gene TRBV5-1; D unresolved. The CDR3 length is 16 residues. Germline V gene sequence: CDR1 SGHRS, CDR2 YFSETQ. The V end lost 0 bases, the J end lost 4 bases, and 15 bases lay between the germline ends. The CDR3 DNA sequence: TGCGCCAGCAGCTTGGGACGCCGGGCGACGTCAGATACGCAGTATTTT. This gives the protein CASSLGRRATSDTQYF.

In this sample, this clonotype turned up a few times. The V gene is TRBV14, the J gene TRBJ1-4, with a possible D match to TRBD1 (5 bases). Trimming took 4 bases from V and 8 from J, leaving 20 bases between them. Germline-derived CDR1 and CDR2 are SGHDN and FVKESK. The CDR3 runs 16 residues. The DNA of the CDR3 is TGTGCCAGCAGCCGAGGGGTCGGGGGGAGCGGGGAAAAACTGTTTTTT. It is translated as CASSRGVGGSGEKLFF.